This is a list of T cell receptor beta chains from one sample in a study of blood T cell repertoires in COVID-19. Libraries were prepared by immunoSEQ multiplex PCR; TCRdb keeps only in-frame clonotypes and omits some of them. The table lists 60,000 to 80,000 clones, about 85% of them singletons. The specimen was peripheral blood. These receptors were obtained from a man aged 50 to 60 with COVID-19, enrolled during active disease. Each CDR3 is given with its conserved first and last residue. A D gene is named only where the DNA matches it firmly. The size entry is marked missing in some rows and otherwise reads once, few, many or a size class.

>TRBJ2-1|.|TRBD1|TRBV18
TGTGCCAGCTCACCACCGAGGGACAGGGGGTCCTACAATGAGCAGTTCTTC
CASSPPRDRGSYNEQFF
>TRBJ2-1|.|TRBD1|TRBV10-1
TGCGCCAGCAGTGAGTCTGGTGGGACAGGGGGCAGAAATGAGCAGTTCTTC
CASSESGGTGGRNEQFF
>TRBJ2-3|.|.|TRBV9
TGTGCCAGCAGCGTAGATAGCGGCACAGATACGCAGTATTTT
CASSVDSGTDTQYF
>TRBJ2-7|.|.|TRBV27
TGTGCCAGCAGAAGGACAGAAGTCTACGAGCAGTACTTC
CASRRTEVYEQYF
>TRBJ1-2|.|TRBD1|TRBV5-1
TGCGCCAGCAGCTTGAGCCAGGGGGAGTATGGCTACACCTTC
CASSLSQGEYGYTF
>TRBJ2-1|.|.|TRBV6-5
TGTGCCTCTCGGACAGTCCGAAGCTCCTACAATGAGCAGTTCTTC
CASRTVRSSYNEQFF
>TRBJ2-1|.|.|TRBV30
TGTGCCTGGAGTCGGACCGGGAGCCCCGAGCAGTTCTTC
CAWSRTGSPEQFF
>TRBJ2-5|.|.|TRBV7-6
TGTGCCAGCAGACCGGACACCCAAGAGACCCAGTACTTC
CASRPDTQETQYF
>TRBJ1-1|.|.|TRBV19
TGTGCCAGTAGAACTTCGAACACTGAAGCTTTCTTT
CASRTSNTEAFF
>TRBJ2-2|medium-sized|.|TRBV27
TGTGCCAGCAGTTTTCTGTTGGGCCAGGGCCACGCCGGGGAGCTGTTTTTT
CASSFLLGQGHAGELFF
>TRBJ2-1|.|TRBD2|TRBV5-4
TGTGCCAGCAGCCTTAGCGGGAGCCGATTGTACAATGAGCAGTTCTTC
CASSLSGSRLYNEQFF
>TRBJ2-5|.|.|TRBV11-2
TGTGCCAGCAGCCCCCAAGGAGGCGCGGCGGGGAGGGAGACCCAGTACTTC
CASSPQGGAAGRETQYF
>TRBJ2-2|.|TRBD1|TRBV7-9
TGTGCCAGCCCCATAGGACAGGCGAACACCGGGGAGCTGTTTTTT
CASPIGQANTGELFF
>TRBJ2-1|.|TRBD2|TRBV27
TGTGCCAGCAGTTTGGGACTAGCGGGAGTCAATGAGCAGTTCTTC
CASSLGLAGVNEQFF
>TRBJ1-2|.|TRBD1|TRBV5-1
TGCGCCAGCAGGACCGGGACAGACTATGGCTACACCTTC
CASRTGTDYGYTF
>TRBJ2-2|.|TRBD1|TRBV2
TGTGCCAGCAGTGGGGGCCAGGGGGCCGGGGAGCTGTTTTTT
CASSGGQGAGELFF
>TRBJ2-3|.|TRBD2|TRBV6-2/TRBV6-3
TGTGCCAGCAGTTACCCGACTAGCGGGAGAAGTACAGATACGCAGTATTTT
CASSYPTSGRSTDTQYF
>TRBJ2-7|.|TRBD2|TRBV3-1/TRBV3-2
TGTGCCAGCAGCCAAGAGAGGCCCGGGACTAGCGGGAGGAACCACGAGCAGTACTTC
CASSQERPGTSGRNHEQYF
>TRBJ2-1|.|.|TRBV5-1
TGCGCCAGCAGCTCCCGTGGGGGGAGCTCCTACAATGAGCAGTTCTTC
CASSSRGGSSYNEQFF
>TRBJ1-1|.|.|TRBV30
TGTGCCTGGTCCAGGGAGGTCACTGAAGCTTTCTTT
CAWSREVTEAFF
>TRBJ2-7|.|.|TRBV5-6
TGTGCCAGCAGCACGACCGGTGGGAGCGTTTACGAGCAGTACTTC
CASSTTGGSVYEQYF
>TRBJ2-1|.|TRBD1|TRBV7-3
TGTGCCAGCAGCTCCCACTCGGCCGGGACAGGGTACAATGAGCAGTTCTTC
CASSSHSAGTGYNEQFF
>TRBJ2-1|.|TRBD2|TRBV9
TGTGCCAGCAGCCCCCGGACTAGCGGGAGACGATCCTACAATGAGCAGTTCTTC
CASSPRTSGRRSYNEQFF
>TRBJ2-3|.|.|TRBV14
TGTGCCAGCAGCCAAGAGCGTGCCACAGATACGCAGTATTTT
CASSQERATDTQYF
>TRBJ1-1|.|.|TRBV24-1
TGTGCCACCAGTGATTACGGAGGGAGTGAAGCTTTCTTT
CATSDYGGSEAFF
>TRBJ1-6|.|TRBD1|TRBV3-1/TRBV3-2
TGTGCCAGCAGCCGCCCAGGGGGAAACTCACCCCTCCACTTT
CASSRPGGNSPLHF
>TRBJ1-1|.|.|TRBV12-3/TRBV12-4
TGTGCCAGCAGTTTAACGGGAGAAGCTTTCTTT
CASSLTGEAFF